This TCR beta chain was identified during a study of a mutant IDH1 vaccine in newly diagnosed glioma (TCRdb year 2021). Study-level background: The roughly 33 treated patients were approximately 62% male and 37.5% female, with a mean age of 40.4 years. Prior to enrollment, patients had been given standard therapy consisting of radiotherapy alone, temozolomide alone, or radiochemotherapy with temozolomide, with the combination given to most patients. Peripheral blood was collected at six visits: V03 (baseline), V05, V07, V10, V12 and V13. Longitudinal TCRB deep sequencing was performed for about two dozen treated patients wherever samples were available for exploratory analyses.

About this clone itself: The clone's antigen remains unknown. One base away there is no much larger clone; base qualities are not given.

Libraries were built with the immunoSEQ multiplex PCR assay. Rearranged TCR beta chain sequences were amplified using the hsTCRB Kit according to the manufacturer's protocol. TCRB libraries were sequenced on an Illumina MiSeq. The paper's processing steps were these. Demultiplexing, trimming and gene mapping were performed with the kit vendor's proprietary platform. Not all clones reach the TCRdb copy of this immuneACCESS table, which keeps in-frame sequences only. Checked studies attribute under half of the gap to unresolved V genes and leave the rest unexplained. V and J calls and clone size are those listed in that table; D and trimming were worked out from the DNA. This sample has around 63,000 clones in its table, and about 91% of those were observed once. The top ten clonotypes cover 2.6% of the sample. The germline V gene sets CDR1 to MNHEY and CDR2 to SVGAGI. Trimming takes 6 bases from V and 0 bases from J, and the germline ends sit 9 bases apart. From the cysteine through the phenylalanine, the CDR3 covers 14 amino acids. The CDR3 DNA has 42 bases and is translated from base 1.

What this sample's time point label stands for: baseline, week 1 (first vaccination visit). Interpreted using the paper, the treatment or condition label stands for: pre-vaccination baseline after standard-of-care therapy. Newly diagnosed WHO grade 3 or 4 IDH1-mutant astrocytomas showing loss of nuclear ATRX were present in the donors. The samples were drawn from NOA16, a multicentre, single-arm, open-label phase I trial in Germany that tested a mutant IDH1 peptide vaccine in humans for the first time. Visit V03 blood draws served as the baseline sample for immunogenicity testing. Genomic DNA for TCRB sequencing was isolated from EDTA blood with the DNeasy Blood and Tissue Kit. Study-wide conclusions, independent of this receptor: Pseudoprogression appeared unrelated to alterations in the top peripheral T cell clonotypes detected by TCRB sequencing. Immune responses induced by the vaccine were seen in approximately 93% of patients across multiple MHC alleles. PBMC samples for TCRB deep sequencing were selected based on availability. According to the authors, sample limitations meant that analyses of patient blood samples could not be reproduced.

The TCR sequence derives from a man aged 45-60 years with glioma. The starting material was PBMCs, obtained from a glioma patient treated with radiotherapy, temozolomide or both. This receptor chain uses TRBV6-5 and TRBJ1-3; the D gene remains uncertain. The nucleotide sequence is TGTGCCAGCAGGAAACCAAGCTCTGGAAACACCATATATTTT. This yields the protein CASRKPSSGNTIYF.